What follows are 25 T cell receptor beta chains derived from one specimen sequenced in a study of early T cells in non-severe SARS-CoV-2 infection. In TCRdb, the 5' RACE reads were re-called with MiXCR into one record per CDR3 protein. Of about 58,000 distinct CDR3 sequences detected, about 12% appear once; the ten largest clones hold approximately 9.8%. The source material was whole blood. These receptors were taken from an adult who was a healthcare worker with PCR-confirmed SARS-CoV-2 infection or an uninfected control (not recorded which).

The CDR3 here is CATLELTLQETQYF. CDR3 in DNA: TGTGCCACCCTTGAACTCACCCTCCAAGAGACCCAGTACTTC. The rearrangement links TRBV6-6 to TRBJ2-5; no reliable D call. Trimming pared 10 bases from V and 1 base from J, leaving 16 bases between. The CDR3 sequence is 14 residues long. Germline values: CDR1 MNHNY, CDR2 SVGAGI (reference sequence).

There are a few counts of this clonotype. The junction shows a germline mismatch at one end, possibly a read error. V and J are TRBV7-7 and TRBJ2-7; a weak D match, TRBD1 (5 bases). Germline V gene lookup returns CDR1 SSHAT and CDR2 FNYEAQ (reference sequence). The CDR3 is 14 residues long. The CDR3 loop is CASSLSAGHYEQYF. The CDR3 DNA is TGTGCTAGCAGCTTATCGGCAGGGCACTACGAGCAGTACTTC.

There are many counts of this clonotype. The CDR3 region is CASSLVKGLALDTQYF. CDR3 in DNA: TGTGCCAGCAGCTTAGTTAAGGGACTAGCGTTAGATACGCAGTATTTT. V gene TRBV7-2 combines with J gene TRBJ2-3, with 10 bases aligning to TRBD2. Germline CDR1 SGHTA, CDR2 FQGNSA. The CDR3 totals 16 residues. V dropped 1 base and J dropped 5; count of bases not matched to a gene: 6.

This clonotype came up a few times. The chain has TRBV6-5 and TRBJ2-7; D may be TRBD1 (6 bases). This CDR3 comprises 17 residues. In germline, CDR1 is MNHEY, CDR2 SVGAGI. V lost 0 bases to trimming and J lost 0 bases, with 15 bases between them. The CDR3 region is CASSYSNFAGDSYEQYF. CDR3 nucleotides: TGTGCCAGCAGTTACTCGAATTTCGCAGGGGACTCCTACGAGCAGTACTTC.

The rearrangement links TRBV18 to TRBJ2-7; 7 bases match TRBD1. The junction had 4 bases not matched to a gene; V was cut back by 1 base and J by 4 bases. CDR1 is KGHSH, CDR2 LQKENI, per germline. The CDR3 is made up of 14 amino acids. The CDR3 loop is CASSPLTGNYEQYF. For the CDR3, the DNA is TGTGCCAGCTCACCACTGACAGGGAATTACGAGCAGTACTTC.

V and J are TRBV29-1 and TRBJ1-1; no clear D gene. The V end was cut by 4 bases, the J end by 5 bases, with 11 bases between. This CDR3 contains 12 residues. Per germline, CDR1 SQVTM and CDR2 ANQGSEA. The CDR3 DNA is TGCAGCGTTGCATACGCATCGACTGAAGCTTTCTTT. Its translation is CSVAYASTEAFF.

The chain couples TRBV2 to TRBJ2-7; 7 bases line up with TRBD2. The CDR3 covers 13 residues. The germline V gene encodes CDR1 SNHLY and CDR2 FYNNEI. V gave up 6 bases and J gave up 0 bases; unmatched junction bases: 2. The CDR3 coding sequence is TGTGCCAGCAGGCGGGGGTACTCCTACGAGCAGTACTTC. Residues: CASRRGYSYEQYF.

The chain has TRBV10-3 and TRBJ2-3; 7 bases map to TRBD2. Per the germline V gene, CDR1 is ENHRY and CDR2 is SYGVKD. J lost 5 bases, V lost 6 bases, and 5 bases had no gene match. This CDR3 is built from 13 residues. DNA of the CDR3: TGTGCCATCAGGAAACGGGAGGAAGATACGCAGTATTTT. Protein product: CAIRKREEDTQYF.

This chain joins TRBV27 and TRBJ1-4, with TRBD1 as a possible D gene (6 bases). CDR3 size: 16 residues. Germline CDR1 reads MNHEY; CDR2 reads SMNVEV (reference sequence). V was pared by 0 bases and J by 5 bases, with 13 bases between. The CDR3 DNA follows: TGTGCCAGCAGTTTATCTTGGACAGCCCTGAATGAAAAACTGTTTTTT. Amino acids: CASSLSWTALNEKLFF. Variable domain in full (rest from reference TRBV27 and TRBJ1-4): EAQVTQNPRYLITVTGKKLTVTCSQNMNHEYMSWYRQDPGLGLRQIYYSMNVEVTDKGDVPEGYKVSRKEKRNFPLILESPSPNQTSLYFCASSLSWTALNEKLFFGSGTQLSVL.

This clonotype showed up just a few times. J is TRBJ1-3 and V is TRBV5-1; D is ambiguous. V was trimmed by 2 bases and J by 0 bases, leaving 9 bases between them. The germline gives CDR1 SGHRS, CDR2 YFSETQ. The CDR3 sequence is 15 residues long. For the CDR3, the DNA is TGCGCCAGCAGCTTCGGCGGACTCTCTGGAAACACCATATATTTT. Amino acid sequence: CASSFGGLSGNTIYF.

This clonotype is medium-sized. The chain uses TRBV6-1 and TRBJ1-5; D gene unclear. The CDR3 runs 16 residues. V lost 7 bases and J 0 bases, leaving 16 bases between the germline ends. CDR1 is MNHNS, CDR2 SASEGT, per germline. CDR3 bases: TGTGCCAGCAACACGTGGATCGAAGATAGCAATCAGCCCCAGCATTTT. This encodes CASNTWIEDSNQPQHF.

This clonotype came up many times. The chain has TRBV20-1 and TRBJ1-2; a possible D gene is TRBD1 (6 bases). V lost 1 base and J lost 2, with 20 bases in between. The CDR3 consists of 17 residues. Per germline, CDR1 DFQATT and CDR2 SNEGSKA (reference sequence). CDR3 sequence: CSARGQAFSHTNYGYTF. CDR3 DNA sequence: TGCAGTGCTAGAGGACAGGCTTTCTCCCACACCAACTATGGCTACACCTTC.

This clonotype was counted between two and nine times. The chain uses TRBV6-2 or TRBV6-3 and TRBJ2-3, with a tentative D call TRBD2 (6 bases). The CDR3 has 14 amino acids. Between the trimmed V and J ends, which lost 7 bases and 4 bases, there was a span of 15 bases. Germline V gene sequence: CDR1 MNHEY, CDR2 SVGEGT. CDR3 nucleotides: TGTGCCAGCAACTACGGGAGCGTCCCAGATACGCAGTATTTT. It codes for CASNYGSVPDTQYF.

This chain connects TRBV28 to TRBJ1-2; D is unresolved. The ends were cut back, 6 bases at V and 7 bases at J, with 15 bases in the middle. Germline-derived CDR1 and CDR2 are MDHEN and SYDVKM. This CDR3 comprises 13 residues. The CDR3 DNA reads TGTGCCAGCAGGACTGGCTCTAAGGGTGGCTACACCTTC. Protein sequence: CASRTGSKGGYTF.

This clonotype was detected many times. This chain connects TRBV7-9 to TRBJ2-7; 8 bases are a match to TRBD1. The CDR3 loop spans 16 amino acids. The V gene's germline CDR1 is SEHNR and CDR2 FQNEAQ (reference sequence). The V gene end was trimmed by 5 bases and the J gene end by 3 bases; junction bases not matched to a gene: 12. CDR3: CASSPFGQGASYEQYF. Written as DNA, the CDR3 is TGTGCCAGCAGCCCCTTCGGTCAGGGGGCGAGCTACGAGCAGTACTTC.

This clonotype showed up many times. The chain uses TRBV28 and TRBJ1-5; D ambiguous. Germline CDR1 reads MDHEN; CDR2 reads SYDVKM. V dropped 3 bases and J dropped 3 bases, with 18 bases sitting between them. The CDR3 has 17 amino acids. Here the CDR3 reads CASSFSGIGRSNQPQHF. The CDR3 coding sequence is TGTGCCAGCAGTTTCTCTGGAATCGGCCGATCCAATCAGCCCCAGCATTTT.

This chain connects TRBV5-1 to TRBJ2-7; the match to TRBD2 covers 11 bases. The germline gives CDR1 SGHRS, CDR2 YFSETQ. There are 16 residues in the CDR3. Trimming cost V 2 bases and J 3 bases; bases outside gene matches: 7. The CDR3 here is CASSFKTSGTLYEQYF. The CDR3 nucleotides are TGCGCCAGCAGCTTCAAGACTAGCGGGACCCTCTACGAGCAGTACTTC.

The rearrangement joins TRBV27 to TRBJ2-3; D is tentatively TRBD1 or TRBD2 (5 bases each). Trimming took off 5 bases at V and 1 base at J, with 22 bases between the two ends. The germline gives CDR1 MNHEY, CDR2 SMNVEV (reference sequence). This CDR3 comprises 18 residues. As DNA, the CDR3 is TGTGCCAGCAGTACCGGGACGGATGTCTATGGGGGCACAGATACGCAGTATTTT. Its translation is CASSTGTDVYGGTDTQYF.

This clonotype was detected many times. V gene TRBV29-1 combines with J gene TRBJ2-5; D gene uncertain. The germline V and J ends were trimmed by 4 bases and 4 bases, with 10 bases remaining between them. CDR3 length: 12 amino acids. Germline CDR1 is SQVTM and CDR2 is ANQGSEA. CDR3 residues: CSVAQGGETQYF. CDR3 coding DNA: TGCAGCGTTGCTCAAGGTGGAGAGACCCAGTACTTC. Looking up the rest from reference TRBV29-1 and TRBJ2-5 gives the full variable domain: SAVISQKPSRDICQRGTSLTIQCQVDSQVTMMFWYRQQPGQSLTLIATANQGSEATYESGFVIDKFPISRPNLTFSTLTVSNMSPEDSSIYLCSVAQGGETQYFGPGTRLLVL.

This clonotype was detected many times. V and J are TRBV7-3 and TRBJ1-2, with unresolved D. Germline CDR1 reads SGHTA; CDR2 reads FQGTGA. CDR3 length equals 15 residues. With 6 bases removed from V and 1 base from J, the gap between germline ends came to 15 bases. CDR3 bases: TGTGCCAGCAGTCGAAACGGCCGAAGTAACTATGGCTACACCTTC. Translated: CASSRNGRSNYGYTF.

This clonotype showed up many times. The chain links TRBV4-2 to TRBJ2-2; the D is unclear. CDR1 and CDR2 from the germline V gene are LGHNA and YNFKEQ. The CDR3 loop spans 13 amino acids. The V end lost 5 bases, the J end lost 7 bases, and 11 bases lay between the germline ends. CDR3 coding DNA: TGTGCCAGCAGCACCTGGATGGACGGGGAGCTGTTTTTT. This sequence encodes CASSTWMDGELFF.

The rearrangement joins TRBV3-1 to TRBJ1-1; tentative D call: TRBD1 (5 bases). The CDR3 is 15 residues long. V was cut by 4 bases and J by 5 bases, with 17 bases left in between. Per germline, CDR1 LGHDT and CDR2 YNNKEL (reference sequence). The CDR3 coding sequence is TGTGCCAGCAGCCCCCCACGAGGGGCGGGTACTGAAGCTTTCTTT. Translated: CASSPPRGAGTEAFF.

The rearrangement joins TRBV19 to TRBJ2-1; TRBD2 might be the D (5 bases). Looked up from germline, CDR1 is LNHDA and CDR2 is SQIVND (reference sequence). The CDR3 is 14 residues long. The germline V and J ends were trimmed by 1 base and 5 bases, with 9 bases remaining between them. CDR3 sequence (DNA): TGTGCCAGTAGTATAGCGGCTAGCAACAATGAGCAGTTCTTC. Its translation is CASSIAASNNEQFF.

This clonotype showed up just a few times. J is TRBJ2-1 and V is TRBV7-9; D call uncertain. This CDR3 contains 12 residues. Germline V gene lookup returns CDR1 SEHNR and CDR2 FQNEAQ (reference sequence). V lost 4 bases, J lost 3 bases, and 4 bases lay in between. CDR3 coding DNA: TGTGCCAGCAGCTCGCACTACAATGAGCAGTTCTTC. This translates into CASSSHYNEQFF.

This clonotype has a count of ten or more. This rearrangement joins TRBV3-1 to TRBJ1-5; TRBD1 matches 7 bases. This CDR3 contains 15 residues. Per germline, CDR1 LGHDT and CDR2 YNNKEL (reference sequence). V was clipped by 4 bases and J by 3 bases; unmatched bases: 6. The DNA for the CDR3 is TGTGCCAGCAGCCCCCGGGACAGCAACAATCAGCCCCAGCATTTT. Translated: CASSPRDSNNQPQHF. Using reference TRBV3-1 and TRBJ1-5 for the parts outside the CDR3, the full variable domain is DTAVSQTPKYLVTQMGNDKSIKCEQNLGHDTMYWYKQDSKKFLKIMFSYNNKELIINETVPNRFSPKSPDKAHLNLHINSLELGDSAVYFCASSPRDSNNQPQHFGDGTRLSIL.